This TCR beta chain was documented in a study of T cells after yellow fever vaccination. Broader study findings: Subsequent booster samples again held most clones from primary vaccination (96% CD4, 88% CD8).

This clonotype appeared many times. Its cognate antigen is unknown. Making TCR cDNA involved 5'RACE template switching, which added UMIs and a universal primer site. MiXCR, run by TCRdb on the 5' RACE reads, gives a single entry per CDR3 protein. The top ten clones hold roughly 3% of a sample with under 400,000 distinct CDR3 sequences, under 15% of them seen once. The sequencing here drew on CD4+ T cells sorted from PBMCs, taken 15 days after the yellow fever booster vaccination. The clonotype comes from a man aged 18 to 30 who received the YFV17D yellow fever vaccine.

CDR3 DNA sequence: TGTGCCAGCAGCTTAGTTCCGACGGGATCCCGGTTCTTC. Protein sequence: CASSLVPTGSRFF. This chain links TRBV7-8 with TRBJ2-1; D possibly corresponds to TRBD2 (5 bases). Trimming took off 1 base at V and 15 bases at J, with 16 bases between the two ends. The CDR3 has 13 residues. CDR1 and CDR2 (germline): SGHVS, FQNEAQ.